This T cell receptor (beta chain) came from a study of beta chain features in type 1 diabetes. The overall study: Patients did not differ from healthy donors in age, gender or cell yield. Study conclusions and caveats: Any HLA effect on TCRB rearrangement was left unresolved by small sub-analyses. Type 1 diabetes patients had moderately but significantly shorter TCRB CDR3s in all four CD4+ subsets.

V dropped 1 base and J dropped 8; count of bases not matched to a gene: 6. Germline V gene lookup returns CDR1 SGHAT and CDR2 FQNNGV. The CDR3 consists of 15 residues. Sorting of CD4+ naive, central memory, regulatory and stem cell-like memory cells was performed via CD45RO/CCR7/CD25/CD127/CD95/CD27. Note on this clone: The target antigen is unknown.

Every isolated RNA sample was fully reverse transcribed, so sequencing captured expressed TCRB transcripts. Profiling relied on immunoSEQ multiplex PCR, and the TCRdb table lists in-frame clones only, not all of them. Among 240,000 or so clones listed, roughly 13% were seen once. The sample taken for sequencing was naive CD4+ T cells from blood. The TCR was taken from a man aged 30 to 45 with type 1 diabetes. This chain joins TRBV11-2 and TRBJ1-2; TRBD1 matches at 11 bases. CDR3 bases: TGTGCCAGCAGCTTAGGTGGACAGGGGGCAGCCGGCTACACCTTC. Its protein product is CASSLGGQGAAGYTF.